This T cell receptor (beta chain) was identified during a study of T cell clones after liver transplantation. The CDR3 is made up of 15 amino acids. CDR1 and CDR2 from the germline V gene are SGHNT and YYREEE (reference sequence). Between the trimmed V and J ends, which lost 4 bases and 2 bases, there was a span of 12 bases. TCRdb's copy holds only in-frame clones and misses some; the assay was immunoSEQ multiplex PCR. The sample lists some 110,000 clones, just over 90% occurring once. The rearrangement uses TRBV5-4 and TRBJ2-2, with a possible D match to TRBD1 (6 bases). The starting material was CD4+ T cells from blood, obtained 12 months after liver transplant. This sequence originates from a human patient who received a liver transplant. Among the T cells, some may be from the graft donor. In DNA, the CDR3 is TGTGCCAGCAGCCCGCGGACAGAAAACACCGGGGAGCTGTTTTTT. The encoded protein is CASSPRTENTGELFF.